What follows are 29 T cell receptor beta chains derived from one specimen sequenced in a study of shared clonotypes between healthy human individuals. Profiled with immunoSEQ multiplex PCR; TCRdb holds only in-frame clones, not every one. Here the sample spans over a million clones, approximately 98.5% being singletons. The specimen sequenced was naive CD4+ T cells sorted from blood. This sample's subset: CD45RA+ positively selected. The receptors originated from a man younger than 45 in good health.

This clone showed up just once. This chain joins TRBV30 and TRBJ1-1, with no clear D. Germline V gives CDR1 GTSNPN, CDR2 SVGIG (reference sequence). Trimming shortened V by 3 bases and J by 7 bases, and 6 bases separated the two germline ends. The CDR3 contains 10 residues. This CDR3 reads CAWRQLEAFF. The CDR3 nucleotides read TGTGCCTGGAGACAGCTTGAAGCTTTCTTT.

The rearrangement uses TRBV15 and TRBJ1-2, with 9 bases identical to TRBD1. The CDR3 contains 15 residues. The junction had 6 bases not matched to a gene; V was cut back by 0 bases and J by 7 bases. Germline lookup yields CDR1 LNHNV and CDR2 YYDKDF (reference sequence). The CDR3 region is CATSRDRTGAGGYTF. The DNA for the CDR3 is TGTGCCACCAGCAGAGATCGGACAGGGGCGGGTGGCTACACCTTC.

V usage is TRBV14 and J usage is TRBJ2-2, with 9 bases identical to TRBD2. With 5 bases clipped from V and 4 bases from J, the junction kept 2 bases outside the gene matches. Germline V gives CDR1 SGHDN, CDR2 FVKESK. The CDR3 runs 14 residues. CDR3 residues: CASSFSGSTGELFF. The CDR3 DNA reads TGTGCCAGCAGCTTTAGCGGGAGCACCGGGGAGCTGTTTTTT.

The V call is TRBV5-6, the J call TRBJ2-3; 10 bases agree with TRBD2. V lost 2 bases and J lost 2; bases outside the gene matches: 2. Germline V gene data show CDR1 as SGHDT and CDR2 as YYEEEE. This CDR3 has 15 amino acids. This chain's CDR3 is CASSLLAGNTDTQYF. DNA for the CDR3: TGTGCCAGCAGCTTACTAGCGGGGAACACAGATACGCAGTATTTT.

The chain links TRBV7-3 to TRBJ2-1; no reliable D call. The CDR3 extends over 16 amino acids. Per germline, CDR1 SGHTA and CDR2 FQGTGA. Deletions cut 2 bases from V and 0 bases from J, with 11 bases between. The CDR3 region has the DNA TGTGCCAGCAGCTTACATCCGGTTAGCTCCTACAATGAGCAGTTCTTC. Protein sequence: CASSLHPVSSYNEQFF.

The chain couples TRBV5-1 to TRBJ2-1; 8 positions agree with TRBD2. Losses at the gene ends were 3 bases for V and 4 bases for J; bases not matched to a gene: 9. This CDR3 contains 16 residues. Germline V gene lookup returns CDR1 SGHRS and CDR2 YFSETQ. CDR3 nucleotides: TGCGCCAGCAGCTCCGGGGGGGCTAGCGGTTACAATGAGCAGTTCTTC. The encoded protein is CASSSGGASGYNEQFF.

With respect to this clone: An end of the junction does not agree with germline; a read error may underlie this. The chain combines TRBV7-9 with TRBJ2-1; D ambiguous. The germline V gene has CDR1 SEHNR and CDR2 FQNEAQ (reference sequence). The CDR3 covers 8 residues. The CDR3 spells CASSYGVF. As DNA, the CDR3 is TGTGCCAGCAGCTACGGAGTCTTC.

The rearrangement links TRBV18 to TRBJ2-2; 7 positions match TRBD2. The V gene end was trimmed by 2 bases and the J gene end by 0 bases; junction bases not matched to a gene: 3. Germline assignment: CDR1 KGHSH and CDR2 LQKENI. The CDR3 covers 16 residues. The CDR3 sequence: CASSPAGVSNTGELFF. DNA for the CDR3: TGTGCCAGCTCACCAGCGGGAGTGTCGAACACCGGGGAGCTGTTTTTT. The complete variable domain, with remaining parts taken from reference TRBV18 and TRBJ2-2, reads NAGVMQNPRHLVRRRGQEARLRCSPMKGHSHVYWYRQLPEEGLKFMVYLQKENIIDESGMPKERFSAEFPKEGPSILRIQQVVRGDSAAYFCASSPAGVSNTGELFFGEGSRLTVL.

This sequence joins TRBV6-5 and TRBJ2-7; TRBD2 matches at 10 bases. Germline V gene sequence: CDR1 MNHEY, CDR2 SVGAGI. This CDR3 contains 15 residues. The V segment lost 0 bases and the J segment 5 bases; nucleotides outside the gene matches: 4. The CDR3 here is CASSYSASGRDEQYF. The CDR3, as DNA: TGTGCCAGCAGTTACTCGGCTAGCGGGAGAGACGAGCAGTACTTC.

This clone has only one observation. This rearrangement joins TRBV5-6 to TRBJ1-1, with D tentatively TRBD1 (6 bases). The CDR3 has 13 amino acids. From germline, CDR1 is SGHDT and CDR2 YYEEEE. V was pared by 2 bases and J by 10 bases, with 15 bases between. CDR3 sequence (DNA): TGTGCCAGCAGCTTCAGACAGGAGCCTGGAGCTTTCTTT. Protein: CASSFRQEPGAFF.

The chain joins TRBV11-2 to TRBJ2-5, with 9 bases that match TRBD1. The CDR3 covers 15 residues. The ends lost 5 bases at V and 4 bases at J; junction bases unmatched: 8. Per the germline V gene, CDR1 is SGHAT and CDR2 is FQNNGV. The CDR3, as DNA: TGTGCCAGCAGCGCCTCGGGACAGGGTTTAGAGACCCAGTACTTC. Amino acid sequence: CASSASGQGLETQYF.

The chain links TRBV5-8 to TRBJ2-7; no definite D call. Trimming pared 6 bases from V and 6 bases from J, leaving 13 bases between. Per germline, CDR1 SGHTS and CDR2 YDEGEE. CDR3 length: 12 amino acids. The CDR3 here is CASTSVNSEQYF. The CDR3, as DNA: TGTGCCAGCACCTCGGTAAACAGCGAGCAGTACTTC.

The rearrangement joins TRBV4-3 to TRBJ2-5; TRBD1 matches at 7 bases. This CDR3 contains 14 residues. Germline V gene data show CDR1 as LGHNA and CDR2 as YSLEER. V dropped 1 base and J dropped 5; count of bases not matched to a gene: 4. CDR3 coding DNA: TGCGCCAGCAGCCAAGCGACAGGGTTTGAGACCCAGTACTTC. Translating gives CASSQATGFETQYF.

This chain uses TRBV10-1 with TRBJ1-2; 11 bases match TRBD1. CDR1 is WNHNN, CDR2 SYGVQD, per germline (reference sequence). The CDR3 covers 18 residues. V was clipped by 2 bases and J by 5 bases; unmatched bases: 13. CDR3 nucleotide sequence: TGCGCCAGCAGTGAGACCACCGGGACAGGGGGATATGGTTATGGCTACACCTTC. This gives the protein CASSETTGTGGYGYGYTF.

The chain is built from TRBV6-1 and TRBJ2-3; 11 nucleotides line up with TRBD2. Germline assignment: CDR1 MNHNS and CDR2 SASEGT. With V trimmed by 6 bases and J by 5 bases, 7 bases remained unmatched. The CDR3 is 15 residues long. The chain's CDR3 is CASRLAGGWVDTQYF. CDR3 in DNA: TGTGCCAGCAGGCTAGCGGGAGGATGGGTAGATACGCAGTATTTT.

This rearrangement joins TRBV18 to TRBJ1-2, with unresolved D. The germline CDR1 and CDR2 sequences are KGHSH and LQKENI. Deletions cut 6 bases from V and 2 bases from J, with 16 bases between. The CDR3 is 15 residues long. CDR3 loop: CASSPNNLLNYGYTF. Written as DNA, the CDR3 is TGTGCCAGCTCCCCTAACAACCTCCTCAACTATGGCTACACCTTC.

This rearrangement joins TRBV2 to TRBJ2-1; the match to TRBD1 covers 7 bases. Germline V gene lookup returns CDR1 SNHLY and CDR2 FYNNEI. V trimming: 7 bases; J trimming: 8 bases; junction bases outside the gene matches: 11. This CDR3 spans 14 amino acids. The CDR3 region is CASKQGPARDEQFF. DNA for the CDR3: TGTGCCAGCAAACAGGGGCCCGCTAGGGATGAGCAGTTCTTC.

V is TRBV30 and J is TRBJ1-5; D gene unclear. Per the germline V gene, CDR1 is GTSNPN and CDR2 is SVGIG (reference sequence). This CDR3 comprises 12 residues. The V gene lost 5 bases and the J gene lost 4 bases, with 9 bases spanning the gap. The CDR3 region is CAWGSFNQPQHF. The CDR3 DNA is TGTGCCTGGGGGTCCTTTAATCAGCCCCAGCATTTT.

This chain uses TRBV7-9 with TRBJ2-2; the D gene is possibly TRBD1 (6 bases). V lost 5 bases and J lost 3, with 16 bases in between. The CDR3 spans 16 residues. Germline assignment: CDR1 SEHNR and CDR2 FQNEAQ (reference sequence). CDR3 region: CASSPTGLEDTGELFF. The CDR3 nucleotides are TGTGCCAGCAGCCCGACAGGATTGGAGGACACCGGGGAGCTGTTTTTT. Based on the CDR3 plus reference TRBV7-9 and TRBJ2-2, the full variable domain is DTGVSQNPRHKITKRGQNVTFRCDPISEHNRLYWYRQTLGQGPEFLTYFQNEAQLEKSRLLSDRFSAERPKGSFSTLEIQRTEQGDSAMYLCASSPTGLEDTGELFFGEGSRLTVL.

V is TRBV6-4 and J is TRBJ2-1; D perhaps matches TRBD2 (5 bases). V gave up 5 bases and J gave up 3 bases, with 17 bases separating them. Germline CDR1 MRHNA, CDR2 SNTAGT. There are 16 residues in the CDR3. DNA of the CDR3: TGTGCCAGCAGTCCCTCGGCAGTTGCGGGCTACAATGAGCAGTTCTTC. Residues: CASSPSAVAGYNEQFF.

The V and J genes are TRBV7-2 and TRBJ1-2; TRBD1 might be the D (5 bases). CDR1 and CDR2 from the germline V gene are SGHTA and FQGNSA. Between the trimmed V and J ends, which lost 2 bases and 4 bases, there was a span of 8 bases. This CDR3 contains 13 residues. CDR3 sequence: CASSLQGAYGYTF. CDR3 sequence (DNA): TGTGCCAGCAGCTTACAGGGTGCCTATGGCTACACCTTC.

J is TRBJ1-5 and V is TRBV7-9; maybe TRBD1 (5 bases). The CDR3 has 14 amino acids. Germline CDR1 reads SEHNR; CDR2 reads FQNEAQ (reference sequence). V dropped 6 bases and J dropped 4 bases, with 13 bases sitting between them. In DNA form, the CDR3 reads TGTGCCAGCAGTTCCGGGGGGACGAATCAGCCCCAGCATTTT. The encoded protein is CASSSGGTNQPQHF.

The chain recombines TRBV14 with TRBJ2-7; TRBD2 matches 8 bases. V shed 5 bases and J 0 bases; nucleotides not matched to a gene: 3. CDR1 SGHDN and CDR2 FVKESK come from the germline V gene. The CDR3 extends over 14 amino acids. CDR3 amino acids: CASSNSGASYEQYF. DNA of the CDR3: TGTGCCAGCAGCAATAGCGGGGCCTCCTACGAGCAGTACTTC. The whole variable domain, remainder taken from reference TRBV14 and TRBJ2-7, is EAGVTQFPSHSVIEKGQTVTLRCDPISGHDNLYWYRRVMGKEIKFLLHFVKESKQDESGMPNNRFLAERTGGTYSTLKVQPAELEDSGVYFCASSNSGASYEQYFGPGTRLTVT.

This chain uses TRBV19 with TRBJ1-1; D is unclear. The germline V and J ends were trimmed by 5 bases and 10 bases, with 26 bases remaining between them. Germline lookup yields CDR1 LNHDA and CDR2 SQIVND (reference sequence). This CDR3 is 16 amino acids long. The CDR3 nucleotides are TGTGCCAGTAGTGCCGGGAGTACGCTCCCCCAAGGCCCAGCTTTCTTT. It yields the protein CASSAGSTLPQGPAFF.

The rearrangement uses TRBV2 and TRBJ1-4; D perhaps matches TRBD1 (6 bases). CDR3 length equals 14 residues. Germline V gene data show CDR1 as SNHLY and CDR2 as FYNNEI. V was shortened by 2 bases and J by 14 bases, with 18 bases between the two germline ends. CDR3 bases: TGTGCCAGCAGTGAAACCCTACGACAGGTGGGGCTGTTTTTT. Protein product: CASSETLRQVGLFF. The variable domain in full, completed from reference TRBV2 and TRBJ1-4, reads EPEVTQTPSHQVTQMGQEVILRCVPISNHLYFYWYRQILGQKVEFLVSFYNNEISEKSEIFDDQFSVERPDGSNFTLKIRSTKLEDSAMYFCASSETLRQVGLFFGSGTQLSVL.

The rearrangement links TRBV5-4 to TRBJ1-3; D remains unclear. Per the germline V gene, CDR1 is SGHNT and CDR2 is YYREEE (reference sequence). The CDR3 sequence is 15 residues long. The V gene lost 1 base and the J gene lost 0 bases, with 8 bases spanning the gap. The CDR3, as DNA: TGTGCCAGCAGCTTGTTCGGTAGCTCTGGAAACACCATATATTTT. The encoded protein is CASSLFGSSGNTIYF.

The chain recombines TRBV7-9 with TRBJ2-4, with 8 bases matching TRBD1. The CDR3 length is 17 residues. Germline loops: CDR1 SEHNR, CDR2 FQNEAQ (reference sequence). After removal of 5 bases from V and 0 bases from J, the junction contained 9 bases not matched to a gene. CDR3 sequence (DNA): TGTGCCAGCAGCAGAGGACAGGGTGCACTAGCCAAAAACATTCAGTACTTC. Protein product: CASSRGQGALAKNIQYF. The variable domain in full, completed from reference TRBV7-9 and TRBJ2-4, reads DTGVSQNPRHKITKRGQNVTFRCDPISEHNRLYWYRQTLGQGPEFLTYFQNEAQLEKSRLLSDRFSAERPKGSFSTLEIQRTEQGDSAMYLCASSRGQGALAKNIQYFGAGTRLSVL.

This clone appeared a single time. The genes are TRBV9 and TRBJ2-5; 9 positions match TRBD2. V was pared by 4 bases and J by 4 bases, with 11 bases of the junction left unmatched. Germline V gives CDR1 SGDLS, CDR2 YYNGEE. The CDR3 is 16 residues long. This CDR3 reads CASSTNLGLATETQYF. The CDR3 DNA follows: TGTGCCAGCAGCACAAACCTAGGACTAGCGACAGAGACCCAGTACTTC.

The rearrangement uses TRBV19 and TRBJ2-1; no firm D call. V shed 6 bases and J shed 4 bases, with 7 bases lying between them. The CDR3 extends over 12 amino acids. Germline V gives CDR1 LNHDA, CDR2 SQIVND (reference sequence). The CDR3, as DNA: TGTGCCAGTAGCGGGTTTTACAATGAGCAGTTCTTC. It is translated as CASSGFYNEQFF.